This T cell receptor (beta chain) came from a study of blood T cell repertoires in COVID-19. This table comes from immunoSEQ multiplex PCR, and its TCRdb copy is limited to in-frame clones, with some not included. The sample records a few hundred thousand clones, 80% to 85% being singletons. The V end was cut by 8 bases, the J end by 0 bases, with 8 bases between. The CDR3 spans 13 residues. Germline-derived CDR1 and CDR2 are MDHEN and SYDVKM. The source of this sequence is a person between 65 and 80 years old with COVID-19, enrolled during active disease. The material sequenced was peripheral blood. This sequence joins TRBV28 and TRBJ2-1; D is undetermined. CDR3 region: CASGWSSYNEQFF. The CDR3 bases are TGTGCCAGCGGATGGAGCTCCTACAATGAGCAGTTCTTC.